The clone carrying this TCR beta chain was seen just once. What it binds is unknown. Data came from immunoSEQ multiplex PCR; TCRdb stores just in-frame clones and leaves some out. The table records 200,000 to 250,000 clones, around four fifths of them present only once. This specimen belongs to a study of cytomegalovirus exposure and HLA in healthy donors. Overall study: The 110 or so validation repertoires were produced on the same platform as the roughly 700 repertoires of the first cohort. This was reported in a later analysis. Regarding the study as a whole: Most observed TCR sequences were rare, whereas some public TCRs were detected in many donors.

V gave up 5 bases and J gave up 1 base, with 20 bases separating them. CDR1 is LGHNT, CDR2 FRNRAP, per germline. CDR3 size: 18 residues. The clonotype comes from a young woman in good health and CMV-seronegative. This chain joins TRBV12-5 and TRBJ2-2, with D possibly being TRBD1 (6 bases). Sequences were obtained from PBMCs. DNA of the CDR3: TGTGCTAGTGGTCACACCCCCGACGGGGACAAGAACACCGGGGAGCTGTTTTTT. Its translation: CASGHTPDGDKNTGELFF. Variable domain in full (rest from reference TRBV12-5 and TRBJ2-2): DARVTQTPRHKVTEMGQEVTMRCQPILGHNTVFWYRQTMMQGLELLAYFRNRAPLDDSGMPKDRFSAEMPDATLATLKIQPSEPRDSAVYFCASGHTPDGDKNTGELFFGEGSRLTVL.